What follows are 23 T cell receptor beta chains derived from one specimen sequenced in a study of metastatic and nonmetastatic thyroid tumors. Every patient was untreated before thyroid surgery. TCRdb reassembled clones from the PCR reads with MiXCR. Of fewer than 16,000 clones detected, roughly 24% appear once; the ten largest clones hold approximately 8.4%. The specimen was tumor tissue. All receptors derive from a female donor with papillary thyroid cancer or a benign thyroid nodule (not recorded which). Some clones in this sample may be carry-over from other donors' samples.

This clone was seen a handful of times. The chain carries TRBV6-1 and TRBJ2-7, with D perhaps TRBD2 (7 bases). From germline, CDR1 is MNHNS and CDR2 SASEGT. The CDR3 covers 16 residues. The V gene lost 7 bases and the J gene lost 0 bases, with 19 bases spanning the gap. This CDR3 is CASTKQGRAGSYEQYF. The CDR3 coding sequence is TGTGCCAGCACCAAGCAGGGGAGGGCGGGCTCCTACGAGCAGTACTTC.

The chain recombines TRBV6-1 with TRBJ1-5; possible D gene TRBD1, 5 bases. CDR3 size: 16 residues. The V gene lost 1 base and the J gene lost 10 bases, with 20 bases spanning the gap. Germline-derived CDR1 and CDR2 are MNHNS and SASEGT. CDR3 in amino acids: CASSEGSTVPIGPQHF. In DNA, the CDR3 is TGTGCCAGCAGTGAAGGGTCGACAGTTCCCATCGGACCCCAGCATTTT.

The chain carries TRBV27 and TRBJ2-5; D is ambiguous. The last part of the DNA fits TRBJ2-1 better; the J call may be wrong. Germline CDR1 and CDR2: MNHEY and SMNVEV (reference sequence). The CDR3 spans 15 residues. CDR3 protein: CASSRGMASRNEQFF. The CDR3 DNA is TGTGCCAGCAGTCGAGGTATGGCGTCTAGGAATGAGCAGTTCTTC.

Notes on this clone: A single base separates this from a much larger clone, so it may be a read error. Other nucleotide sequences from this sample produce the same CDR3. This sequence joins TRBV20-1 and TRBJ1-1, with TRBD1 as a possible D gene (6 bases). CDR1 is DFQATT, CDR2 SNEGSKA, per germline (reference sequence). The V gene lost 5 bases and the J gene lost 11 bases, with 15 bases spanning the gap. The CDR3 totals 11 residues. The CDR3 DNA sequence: TGCAGTGCTTTACAGGGTAGGATGGCTTTCTTT. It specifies CSALQGRMAFF.

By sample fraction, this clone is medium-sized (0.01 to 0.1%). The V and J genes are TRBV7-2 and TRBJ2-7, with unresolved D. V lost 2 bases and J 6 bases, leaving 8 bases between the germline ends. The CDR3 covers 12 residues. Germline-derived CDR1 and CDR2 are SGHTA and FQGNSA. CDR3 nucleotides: TGTGCCAGCAGCTTACCCCAGAGCGAGCAGTACTTC. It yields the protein CASSLPQSEQYF.

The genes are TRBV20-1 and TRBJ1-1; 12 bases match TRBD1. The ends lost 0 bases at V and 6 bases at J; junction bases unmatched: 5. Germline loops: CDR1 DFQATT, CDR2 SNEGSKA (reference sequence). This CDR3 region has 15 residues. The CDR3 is CSARDRDRGLAEAFF. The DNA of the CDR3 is TGCAGTGCTAGAGATCGGGACAGGGGGCTCGCTGAAGCTTTCTTT.

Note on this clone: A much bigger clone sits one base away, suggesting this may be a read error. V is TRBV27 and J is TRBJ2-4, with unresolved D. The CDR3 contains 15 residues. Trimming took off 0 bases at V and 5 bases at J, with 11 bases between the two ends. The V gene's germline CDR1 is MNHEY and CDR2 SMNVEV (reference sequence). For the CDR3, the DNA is TGTGCCAGCAGTTTATCGGGCAGGTTCCAAAACATTCAGTACTTC. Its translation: CASSLSGRFQNIQYF.

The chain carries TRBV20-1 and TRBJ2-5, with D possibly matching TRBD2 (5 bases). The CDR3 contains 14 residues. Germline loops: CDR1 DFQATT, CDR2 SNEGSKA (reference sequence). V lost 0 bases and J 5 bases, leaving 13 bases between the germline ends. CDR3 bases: TGCAGTGCTAGAGAGGCCCCTAGCTTGGAGACCCAGTACTTC. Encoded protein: CSAREAPSLETQYF.

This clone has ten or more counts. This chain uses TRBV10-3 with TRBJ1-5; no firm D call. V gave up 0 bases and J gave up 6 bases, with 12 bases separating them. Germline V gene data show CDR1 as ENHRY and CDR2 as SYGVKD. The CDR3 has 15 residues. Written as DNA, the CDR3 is TGTGCCATCAGTGAGTCGAATGAGGTTCGTCAGCCCCAGCATTTT. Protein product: CAISESNEVRQPQHF.

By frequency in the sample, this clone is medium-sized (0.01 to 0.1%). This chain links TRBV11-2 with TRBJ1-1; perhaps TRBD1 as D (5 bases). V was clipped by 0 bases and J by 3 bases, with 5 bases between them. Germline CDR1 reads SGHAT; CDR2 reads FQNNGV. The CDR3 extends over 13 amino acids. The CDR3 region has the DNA TGTGCCAGCAGCTTAGAAGGGGACACTGAAGCTTTCTTT. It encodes CASSLEGDTEAFF.

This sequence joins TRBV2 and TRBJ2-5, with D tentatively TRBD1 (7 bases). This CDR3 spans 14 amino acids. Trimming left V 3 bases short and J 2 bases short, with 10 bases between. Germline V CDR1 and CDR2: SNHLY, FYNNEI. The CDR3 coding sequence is TGTGCCAGCAGTGAGCAGGGGGGACAAGAGACCCAGTACTTC. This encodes CASSEQGGQETQYF.

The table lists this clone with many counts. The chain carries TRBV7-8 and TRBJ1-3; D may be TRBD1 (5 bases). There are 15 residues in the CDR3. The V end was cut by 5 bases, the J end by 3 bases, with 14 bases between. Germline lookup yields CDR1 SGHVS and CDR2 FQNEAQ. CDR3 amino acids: CASSPGQGGGNTIYF. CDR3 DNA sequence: TGTGCCAGCAGCCCCGGGCAGGGCGGTGGAAACACCATATATTTT.

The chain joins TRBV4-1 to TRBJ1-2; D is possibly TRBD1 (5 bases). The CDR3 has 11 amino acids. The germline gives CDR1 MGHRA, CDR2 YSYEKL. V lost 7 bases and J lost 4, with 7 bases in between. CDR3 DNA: TGCGCCAGCAATGGGGGCTATGGCTACACCTTC. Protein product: CASNGGYGYTF.

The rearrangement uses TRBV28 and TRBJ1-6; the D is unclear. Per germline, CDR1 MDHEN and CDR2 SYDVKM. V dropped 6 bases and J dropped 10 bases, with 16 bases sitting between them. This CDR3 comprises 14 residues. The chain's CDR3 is CASRPTRTGSPLHF. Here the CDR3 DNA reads TGTGCCAGCAGGCCCACTCGCACTGGATCACCCCTCCACTTT.

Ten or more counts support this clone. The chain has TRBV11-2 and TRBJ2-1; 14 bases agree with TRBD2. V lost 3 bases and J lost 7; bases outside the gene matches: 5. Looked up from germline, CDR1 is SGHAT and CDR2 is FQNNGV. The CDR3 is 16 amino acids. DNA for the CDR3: TGTGCCAGCAGCTTTACCGGGACTAGCGGGAGAAATGAGCAGTTCTTC. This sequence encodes CASSFTGTSGRNEQFF.

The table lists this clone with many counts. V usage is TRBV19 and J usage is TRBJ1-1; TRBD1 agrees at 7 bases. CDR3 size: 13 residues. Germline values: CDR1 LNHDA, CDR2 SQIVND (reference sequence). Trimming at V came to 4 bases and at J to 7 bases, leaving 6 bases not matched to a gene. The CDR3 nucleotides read TGTGCCAGTAGTAAGACAGGGAGGAGTGAAGCTTTCTTT. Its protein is CASSKTGRSEAFF.

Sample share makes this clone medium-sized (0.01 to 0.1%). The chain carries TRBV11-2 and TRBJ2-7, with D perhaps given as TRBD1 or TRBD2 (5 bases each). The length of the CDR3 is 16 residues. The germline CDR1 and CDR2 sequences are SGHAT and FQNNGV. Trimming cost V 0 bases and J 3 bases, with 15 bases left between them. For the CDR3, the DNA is TGTGCCAGCAGCTTAGATCGGGGCAGAGTGGTCTACGAGCAGTACTTC. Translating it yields CASSLDRGRVVYEQYF.

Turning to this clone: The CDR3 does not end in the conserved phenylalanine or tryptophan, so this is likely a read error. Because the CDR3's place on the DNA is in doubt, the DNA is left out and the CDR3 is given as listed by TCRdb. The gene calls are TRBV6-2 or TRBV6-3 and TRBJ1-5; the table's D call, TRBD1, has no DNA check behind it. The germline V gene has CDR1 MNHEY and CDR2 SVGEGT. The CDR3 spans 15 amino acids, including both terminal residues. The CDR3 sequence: CASRQTGSYNQPKHL.

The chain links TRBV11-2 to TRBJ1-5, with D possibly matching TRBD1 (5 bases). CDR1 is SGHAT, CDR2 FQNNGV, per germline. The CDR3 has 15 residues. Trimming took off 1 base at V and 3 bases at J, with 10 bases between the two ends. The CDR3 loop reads CASSLGSGTNQPQHF. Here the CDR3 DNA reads TGTGCCAGCAGCTTAGGGTCGGGGACCAATCAGCCCCAGCATTTT.

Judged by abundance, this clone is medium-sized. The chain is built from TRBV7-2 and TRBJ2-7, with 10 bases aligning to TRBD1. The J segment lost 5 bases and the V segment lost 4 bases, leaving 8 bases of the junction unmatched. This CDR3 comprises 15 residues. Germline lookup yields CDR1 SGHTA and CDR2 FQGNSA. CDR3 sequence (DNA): TGTGCCAGCAGCTCCATCGACAGGGGGCGAAACGAGCAGTACTTC. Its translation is CASSSIDRGRNEQYF.

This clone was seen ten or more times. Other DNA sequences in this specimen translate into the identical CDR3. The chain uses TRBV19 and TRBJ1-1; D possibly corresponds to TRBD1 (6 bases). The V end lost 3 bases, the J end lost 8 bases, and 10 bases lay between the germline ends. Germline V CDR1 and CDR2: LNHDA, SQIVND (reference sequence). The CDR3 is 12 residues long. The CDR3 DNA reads TGTGCCAGTAGTATTGAGGGGGGGGAAGCTTTCTTT. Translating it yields CASSIEGGEAFF.

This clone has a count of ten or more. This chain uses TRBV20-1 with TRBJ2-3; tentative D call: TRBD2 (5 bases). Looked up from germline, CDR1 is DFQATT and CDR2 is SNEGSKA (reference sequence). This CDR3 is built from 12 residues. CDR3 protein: CSGIDGTDTQYF. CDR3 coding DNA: TGCAGCGGGATTGATGGCACAGATACGCAGTATTTT.

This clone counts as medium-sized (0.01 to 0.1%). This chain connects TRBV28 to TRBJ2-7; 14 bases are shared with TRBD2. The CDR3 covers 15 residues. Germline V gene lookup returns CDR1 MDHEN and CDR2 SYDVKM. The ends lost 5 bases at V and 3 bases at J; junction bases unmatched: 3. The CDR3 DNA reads TGTGCCAGCAGTCCTGGACTAGCGGGAGGCTACGAGCAGTACTTC. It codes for CASSPGLAGGYEQYF.